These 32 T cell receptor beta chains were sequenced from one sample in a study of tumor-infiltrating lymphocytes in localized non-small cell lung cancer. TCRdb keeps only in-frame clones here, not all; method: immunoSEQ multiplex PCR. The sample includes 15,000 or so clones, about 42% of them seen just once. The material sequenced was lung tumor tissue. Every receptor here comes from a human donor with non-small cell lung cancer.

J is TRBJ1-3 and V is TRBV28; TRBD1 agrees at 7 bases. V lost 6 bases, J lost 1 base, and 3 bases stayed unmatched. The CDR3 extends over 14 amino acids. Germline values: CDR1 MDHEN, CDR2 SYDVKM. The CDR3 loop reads CASRPTGSGNTIYF. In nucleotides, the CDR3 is TGTGCCAGCAGACCGACAGGGTCTGGAAACACCATATATTTT.

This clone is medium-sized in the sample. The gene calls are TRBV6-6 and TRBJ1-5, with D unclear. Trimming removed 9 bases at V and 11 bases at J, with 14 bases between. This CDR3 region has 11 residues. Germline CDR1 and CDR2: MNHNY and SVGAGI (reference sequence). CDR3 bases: TGTGCCAGTTCGCCGGGCCTCACCCAGCATTTT. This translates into CASSPGLTQHF.

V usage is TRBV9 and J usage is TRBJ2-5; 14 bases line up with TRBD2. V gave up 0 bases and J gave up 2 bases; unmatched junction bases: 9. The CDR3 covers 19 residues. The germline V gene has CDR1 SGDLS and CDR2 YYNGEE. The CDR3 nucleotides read TGTGCCAGCAGCGTAGCCCCGACTAGCGGGGGGGCCCGTCAAGAGACCCAGTACTTC. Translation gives CASSVAPTSGGARQETQYF.

The CDR3 DNA is TGTGCCAGCAGTGAATTAGTATCATACTACGAGCAGTACTTC. Its translation: CASSELVSYYEQYF. The V call is TRBV2, the J call TRBJ2-7; the D is unclear. Per the germline V gene, CDR1 is SNHLY and CDR2 is FYNNEI. Trimming pared 2 bases from V and 3 bases from J, leaving 11 bases between. The CDR3 has 14 residues.

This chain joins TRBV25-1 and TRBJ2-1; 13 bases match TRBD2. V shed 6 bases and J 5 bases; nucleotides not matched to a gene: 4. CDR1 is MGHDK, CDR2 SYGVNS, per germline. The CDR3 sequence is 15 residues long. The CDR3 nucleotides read TGTGCCAGCAGACTAGCGGGGGGGCCACACAATGAGCAGTTCTTC. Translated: CASRLAGGPHNEQFF.

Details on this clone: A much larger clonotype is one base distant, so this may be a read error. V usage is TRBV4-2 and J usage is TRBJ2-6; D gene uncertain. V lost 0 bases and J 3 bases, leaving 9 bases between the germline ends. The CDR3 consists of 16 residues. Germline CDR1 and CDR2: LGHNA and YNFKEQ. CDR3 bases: TGTGCCAGCAGCCAAGATTGGTCCGGTGGGGCCAACGTCCTGACTTTC. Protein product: CASSQDWSGGANVLTF.

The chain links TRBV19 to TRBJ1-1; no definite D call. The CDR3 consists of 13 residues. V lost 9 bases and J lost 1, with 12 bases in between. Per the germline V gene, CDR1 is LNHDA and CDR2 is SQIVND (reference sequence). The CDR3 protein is CASQRTGNTEAFF. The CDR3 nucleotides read TGTGCCAGCCAGAGGACGGGGAACACTGAAGCTTTCTTT.

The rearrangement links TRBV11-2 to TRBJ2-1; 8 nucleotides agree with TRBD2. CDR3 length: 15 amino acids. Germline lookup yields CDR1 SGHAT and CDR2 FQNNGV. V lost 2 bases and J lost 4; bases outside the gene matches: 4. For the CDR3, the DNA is TGTGCCAGCAGCTTAACAGCGGGGGATTACAATGAGCAGTTCTTC. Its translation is CASSLTAGDYNEQFF.

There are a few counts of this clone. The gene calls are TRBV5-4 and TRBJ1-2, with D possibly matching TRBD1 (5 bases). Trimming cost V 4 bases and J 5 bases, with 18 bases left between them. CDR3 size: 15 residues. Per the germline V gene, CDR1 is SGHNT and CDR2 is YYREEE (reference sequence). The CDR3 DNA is TGTGCCAGCAGCGCCCCGGGGGGGGACGGGTATGGCTACACCTTC. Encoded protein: CASSAPGGDGYGYTF.

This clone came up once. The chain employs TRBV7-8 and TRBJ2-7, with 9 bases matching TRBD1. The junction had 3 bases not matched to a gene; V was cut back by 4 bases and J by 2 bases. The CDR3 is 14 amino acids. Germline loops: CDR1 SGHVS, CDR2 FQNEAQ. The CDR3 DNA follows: TGTGCCAGCAGCTGGACAGGGGCAACCTACGAGCAGTACTTC. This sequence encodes CASSWTGATYEQYF.

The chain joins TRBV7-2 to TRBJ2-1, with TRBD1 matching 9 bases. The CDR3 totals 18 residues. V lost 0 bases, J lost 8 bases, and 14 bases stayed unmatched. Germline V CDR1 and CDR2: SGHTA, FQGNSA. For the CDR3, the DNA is TGTGCCAGCAGCTTAGCGGACAGGGGTCGTGGGTACCCAGATGAGCAGTTCTTC. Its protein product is CASSLADRGRGYPDEQFF.

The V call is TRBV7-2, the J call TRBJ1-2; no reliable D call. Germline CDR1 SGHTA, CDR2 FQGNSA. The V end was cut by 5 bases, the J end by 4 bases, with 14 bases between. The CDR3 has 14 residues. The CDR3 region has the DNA TGTGCCAGCAGCCGAGACGGTGGACCCTATGGCTACACCTTC. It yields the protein CASSRDGGPYGYTF.

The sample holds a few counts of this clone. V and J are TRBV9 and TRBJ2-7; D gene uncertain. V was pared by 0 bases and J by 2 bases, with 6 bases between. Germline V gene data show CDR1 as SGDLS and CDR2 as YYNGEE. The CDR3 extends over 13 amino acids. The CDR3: CASSVEAAYEQYF. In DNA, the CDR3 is TGTGCCAGCAGCGTAGAAGCAGCCTACGAGCAGTACTTC. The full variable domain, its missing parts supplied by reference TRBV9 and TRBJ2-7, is DSGVTQTPKHLITATGQRVTLRCSPRSGDLSVYWYQQSLDQGLQFLIQYYNGEERAKGNILERFSAQQFPDLHSELNLSSLELGDSALYFCASSVEAAYEQYFGPGTRLTVT.

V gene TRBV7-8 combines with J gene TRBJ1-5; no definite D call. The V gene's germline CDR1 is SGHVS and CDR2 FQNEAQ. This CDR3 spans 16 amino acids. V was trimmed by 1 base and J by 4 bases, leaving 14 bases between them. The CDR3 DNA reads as TGTGCCAGCAGCTTAGGCGGAGACACGCGTAATCAGCCCCAGCATTTT. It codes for CASSLGGDTRNQPQHF.

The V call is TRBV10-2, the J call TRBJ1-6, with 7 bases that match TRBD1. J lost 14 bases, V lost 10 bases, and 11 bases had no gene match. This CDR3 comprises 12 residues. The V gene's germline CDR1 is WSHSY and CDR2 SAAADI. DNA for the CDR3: TGCGCCACCAGAGGGGACAGCTGGTCCCTCCACTTT. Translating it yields CATRGDSWSLHF.

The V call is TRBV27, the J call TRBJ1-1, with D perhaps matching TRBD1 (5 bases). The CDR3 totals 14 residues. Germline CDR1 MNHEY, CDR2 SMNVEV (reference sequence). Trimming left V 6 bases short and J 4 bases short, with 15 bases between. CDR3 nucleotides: TGTGCCAGCAGCCTTGGAGCAGGGACCACTGAAGCTTTCTTT. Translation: CASSLGAGTTEAFF.

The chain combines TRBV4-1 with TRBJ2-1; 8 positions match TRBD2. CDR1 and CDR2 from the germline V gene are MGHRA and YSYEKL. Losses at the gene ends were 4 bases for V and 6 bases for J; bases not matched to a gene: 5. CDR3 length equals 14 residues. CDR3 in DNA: TGCGCCAGCAGCCTCTCGAGCGGGGGCAATGAGCAGTTCTTC. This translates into CASSLSSGGNEQFF.

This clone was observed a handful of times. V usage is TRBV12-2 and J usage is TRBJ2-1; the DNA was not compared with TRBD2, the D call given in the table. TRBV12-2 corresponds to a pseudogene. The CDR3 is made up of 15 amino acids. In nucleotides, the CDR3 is TGTGCAAGTCGCCCTACTAGCGGGGGGTTCGATGAGCAGTTCTTC. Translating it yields CASRPTSGGFDEQFF.

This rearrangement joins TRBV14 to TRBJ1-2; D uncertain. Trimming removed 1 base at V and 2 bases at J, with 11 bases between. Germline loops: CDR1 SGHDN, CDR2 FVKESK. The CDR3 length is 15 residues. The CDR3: CASSQVGGWNYGYTF. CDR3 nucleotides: TGTGCCAGCAGCCAAGTGGGCGGGTGGAACTATGGCTACACCTTC. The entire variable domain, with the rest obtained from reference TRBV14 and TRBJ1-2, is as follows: EAGVTQFPSHSVIEKGQTVTLRCDPISGHDNLYWYRRVMGKEIKFLLHFVKESKQDESGMPNNRFLAERTGGTYSTLKVQPAELEDSGVYFCASSQVGGWNYGYTFGSGTRLTVV.

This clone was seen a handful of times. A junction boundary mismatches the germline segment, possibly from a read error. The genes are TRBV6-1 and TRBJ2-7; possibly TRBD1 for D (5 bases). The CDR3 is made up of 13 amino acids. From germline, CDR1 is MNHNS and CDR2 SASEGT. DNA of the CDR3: TGTGCCAGCAAGGCAGGGATGTCCTCCGAGCAGTACTTC. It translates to CASKAGMSSEQYF.

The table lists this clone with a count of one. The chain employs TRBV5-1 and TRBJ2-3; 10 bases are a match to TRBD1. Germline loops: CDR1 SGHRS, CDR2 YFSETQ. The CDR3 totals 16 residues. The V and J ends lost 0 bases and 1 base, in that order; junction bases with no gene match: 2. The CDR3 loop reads CASSLGGTGGTDTQYF. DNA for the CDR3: TGCGCCAGCAGCTTGGGGGGGACAGGGGGCACAGATACGCAGTATTTT.

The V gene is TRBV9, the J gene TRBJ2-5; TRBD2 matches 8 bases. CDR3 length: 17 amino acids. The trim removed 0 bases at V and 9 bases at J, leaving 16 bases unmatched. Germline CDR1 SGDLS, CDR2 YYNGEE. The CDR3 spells CASSVAPVSGVRGAQYF. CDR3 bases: TGTGCCAGCAGCGTAGCCCCGGTTAGCGGGGTCCGGGGGGCCCAGTACTTC. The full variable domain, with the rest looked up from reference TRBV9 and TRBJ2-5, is DSGVTQTPKHLITATGQRVTLRCSPRSGDLSVYWYQQSLDQGLQFLIQYYNGEERAKGNILERFSAQQFPDLHSELNLSSLELGDSALYFCASSVAPVSGVRGAQYFGPGTRLLVL.

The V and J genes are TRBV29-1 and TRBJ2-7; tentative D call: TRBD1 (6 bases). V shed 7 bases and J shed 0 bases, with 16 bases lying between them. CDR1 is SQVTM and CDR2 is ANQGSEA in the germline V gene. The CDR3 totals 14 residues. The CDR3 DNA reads TGCAGCGCAAGGACAGCCGTGAGCTCCTACGAGCAGTACTTC. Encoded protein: CSARTAVSSYEQYF.

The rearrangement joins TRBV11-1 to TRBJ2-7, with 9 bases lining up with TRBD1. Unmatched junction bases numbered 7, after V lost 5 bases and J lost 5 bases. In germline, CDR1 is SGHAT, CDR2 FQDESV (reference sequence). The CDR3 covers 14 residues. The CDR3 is CASSLDRGTDEQYF. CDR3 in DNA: TGTGCCAGCAGCCTGGACAGGGGTACCGACGAGCAGTACTTC.

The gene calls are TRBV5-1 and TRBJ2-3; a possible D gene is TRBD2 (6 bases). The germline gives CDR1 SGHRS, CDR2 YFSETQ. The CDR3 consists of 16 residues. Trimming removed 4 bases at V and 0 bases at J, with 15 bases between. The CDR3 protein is CASSLSTSTSTDTQYF. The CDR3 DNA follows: TGCGCCAGCAGCCTTTCGACTAGTACTAGCACAGATACGCAGTATTTT.

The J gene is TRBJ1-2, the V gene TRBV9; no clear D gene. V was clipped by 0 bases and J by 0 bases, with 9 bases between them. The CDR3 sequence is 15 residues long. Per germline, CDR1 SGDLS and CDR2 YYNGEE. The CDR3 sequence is CASSVATHTNYGYTF. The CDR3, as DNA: TGTGCCAGCAGCGTAGCTACGCATACTAACTATGGCTACACCTTC. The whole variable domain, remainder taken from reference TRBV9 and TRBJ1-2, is DSGVTQTPKHLITATGQRVTLRCSPRSGDLSVYWYQQSLDQGLQFLIQYYNGEERAKGNILERFSAQQFPDLHSELNLSSLELGDSALYFCASSVATHTNYGYTFGSGTRLTVV.

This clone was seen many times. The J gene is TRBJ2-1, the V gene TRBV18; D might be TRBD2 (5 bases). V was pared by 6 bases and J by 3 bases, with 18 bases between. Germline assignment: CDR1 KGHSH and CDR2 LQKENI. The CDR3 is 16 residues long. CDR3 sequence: CASSKLPGNNYNEQFF. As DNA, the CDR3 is TGTGCCAGCTCCAAACTACCGGGAAACAACTACAATGAGCAGTTCTTC.

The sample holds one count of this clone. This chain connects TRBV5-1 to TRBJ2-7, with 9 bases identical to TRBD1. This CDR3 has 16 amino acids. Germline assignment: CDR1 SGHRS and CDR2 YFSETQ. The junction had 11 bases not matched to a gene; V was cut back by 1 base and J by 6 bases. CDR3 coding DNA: TGCGCCAGCAGCTTGAGTCGCGGGACAGGGCTTAGCGAGCAGTACTTC. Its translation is CASSLSRGTGLSEQYF.

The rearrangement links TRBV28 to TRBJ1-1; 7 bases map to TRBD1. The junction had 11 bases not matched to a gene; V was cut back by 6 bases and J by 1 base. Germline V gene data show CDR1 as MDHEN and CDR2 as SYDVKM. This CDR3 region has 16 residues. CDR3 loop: CASSPGTAGSNTEAFF. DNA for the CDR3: TGTGCCAGCAGCCCCGGGACAGCCGGGTCGAACACTGAAGCTTTCTTT.

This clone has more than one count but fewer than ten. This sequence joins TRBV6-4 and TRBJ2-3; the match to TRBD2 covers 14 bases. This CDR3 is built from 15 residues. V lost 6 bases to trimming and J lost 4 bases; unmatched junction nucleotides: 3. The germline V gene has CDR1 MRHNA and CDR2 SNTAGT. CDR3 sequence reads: CASRRLAGGADTQYF. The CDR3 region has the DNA TGTGCCAGCAGACGACTAGCGGGGGGGGCAGATACGCAGTATTTT.

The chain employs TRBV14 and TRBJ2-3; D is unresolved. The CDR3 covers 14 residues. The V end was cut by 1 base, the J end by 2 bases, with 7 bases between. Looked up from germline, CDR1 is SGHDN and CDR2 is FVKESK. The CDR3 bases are TGTGCCAGCAGCCAAGGGCAGCCCACAGATACGCAGTATTTT. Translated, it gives CASSQGQPTDTQYF.

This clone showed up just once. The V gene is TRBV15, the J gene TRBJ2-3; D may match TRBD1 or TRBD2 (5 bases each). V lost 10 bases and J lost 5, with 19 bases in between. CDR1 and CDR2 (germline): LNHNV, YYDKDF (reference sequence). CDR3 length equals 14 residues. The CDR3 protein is CAIQSRVGEDTQYF. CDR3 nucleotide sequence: TGTGCCATCCAATCGAGGGTAGGGGAAGATACGCAGTATTTT.